Below, one TCR beta chain is given with its context. Its antigen is as yet unknown. The record originates from a study of T cells expressing NK-cell markers. Whole-study findings and limits: These clonotypes also led the CD3+CD56-NKG2C+ fraction in a few donors.

TCRdb re-called the 5' RACE reads; every CDR3 protein appears as one record, without DNA. The sample is made up of around 140,000 distinct CDR3 sequences, and the top ten hold roughly 12% of it. The CDR3 runs 11 residues. Germline CDR1 reads DFQATT; CDR2 reads SNEGSKA (reference sequence). Sequencing was done on a sample of blood T cells: a sorted CD56 or NKG2C T cell subset, CD4+ or CD8+ T cells, or bulk PBMC T cells (not recorded which). This TCR came from a man aged 18 to 29 in good health. The chain couples TRBV20-1 to TRBJ2-1. Here the CDR3 reads CSASPTNEQFF.